The T cell receptor beta chain under discussion was sequenced for a study of T-cell memory formation after mild COVID-19. Regarding the study as a whole: Certain responding clones were present in pre-infection memory, suggesting participation of cross-reactive memory.

TCRdb analysed the 5' RACE reads with MiXCR anew, one entry per CDR3 protein. The sample carries some 250,000 distinct CDR3 sequences, over 8.5% recorded once. This CDR3 has 12 amino acids. The germline V gene encodes CDR1 MNHNY and CDR2 SVGAGI (reference sequence). The ends were cut back, 8 bases at V and 0 bases at J, with 8 bases in the middle. As concerns this clonotype: What it recognizes is unknown.

The sequence was collected from a man between 18 and 29 years old who had mild COVID-19 (a few samples of this study predate the infection). Cell type and time point are not known. The rearrangement links TRBV6-6 to TRBJ2-7; D not resolved. The specimen was PBMCs or a T cell subset sorted from them (not recorded which). The CDR3 here is CASQDGSYEQYF. The CDR3 nucleotides are TGTGCCAGCCAGGACGGCTCCTACGAGCAGTACTTC.